This T cell receptor beta chain originates from a study of T cells in localized non-small cell lung cancer. The data were produced by immunoSEQ multiplex PCR, yet TCRdb's version contains in-frame clones alone and is incomplete. The sample holds around 23,000 clones, approximately 91% seen once. Study results and limitations: Within adjacent lung there appeared a median around 55 of the top 100 tumor clones.

Notes on this clone: As yet, its antigen is unknown.

The sequence came from a male donor aged 60 or older with stage II lung adenocarcinoma. Sequenced material: peripheral blood mononuclear cells, taken before any cancer treatment.

CDR3 sequence reads: CAISGTGRTDTQYF. As DNA, the CDR3 is TGTGCCATCAGTGGGACGGGACGTACAGATACGCAGTATTTT. The chain employs TRBV10-3 and TRBJ2-3; either TRBD1 or TRBD2 may supply D (5 bases each). The V end was cut by 4 bases, the J end by 3 bases, with 11 bases between. The CDR3 has 14 amino acids. The germline gives CDR1 ENHRY, CDR2 SYGVKD.